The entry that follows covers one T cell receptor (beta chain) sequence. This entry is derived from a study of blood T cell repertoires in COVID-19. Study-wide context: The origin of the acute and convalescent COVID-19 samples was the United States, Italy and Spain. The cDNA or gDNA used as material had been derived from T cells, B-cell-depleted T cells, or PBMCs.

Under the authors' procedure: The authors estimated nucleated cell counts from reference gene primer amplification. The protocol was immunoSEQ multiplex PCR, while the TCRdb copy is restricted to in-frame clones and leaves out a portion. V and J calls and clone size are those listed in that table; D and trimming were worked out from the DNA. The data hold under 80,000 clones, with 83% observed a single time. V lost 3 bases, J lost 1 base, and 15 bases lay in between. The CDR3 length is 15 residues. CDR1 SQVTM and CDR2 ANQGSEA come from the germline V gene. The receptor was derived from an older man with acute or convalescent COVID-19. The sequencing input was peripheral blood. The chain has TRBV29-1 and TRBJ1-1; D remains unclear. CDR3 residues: CSVDLSGLENTEAFF. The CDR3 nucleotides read TGCAGCGTTGATCTGTCCGGGTTGGAGAACACTGAAGCTTTCTTT. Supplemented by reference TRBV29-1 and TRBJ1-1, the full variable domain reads SAVISQKPSRDICQRGTSLTIQCQVDSQVTMMFWYRQQPGQSLTLIATANQGSEATYESGFVIDKFPISRPNLTFSTLTVSNMSPEDSSIYLCSVDLSGLENTEAFFGQGTRLTVV.